These T cell receptor beta chains were read from a single sample in a study of cytomegalovirus exposure and HLA in healthy donors. Using immunoSEQ multiplex PCR, the repertoire was profiled, and TCRdb retains in-frame clones only, with some absent. Of some 70,000 clones in the sample, approximately 58% were seen once. Sequencing was performed on PBMCs. The origin of the receptors is a woman aged 50 to 60 in good health and CMV-seronegative. The CDR3 runs from the conserved cysteine through the conserved F or W. Each record gives: V gene, J gene, D gene, clone size, CDR3 protein, CDR3 DNA. D genes are given only for firm matches. Clone size is given for some rows only: seen once, a few or many times, or a class if the clone is expanded.

V gene: TRBV14
J gene: TRBJ2-2
D gene: NA
clone size: few
CDR3 protein: CASSQMMRDGELFF
CDR3 DNA: TGTGCCAGCAGCCAGATGATGCGGGACGGGGAGCTGTTTTTT

V gene: TRBV7-9
J gene: TRBJ1-3
D gene: NA
clone size: NA
CDR3 protein: CASSATEAGNTIYF
CDR3 DNA: TGTGCCAGCAGTGCGACAGAAGCTGGAAACACCATATATTTT

V gene: TRBV28
J gene: TRBJ1-3
D gene: NA
clone size: NA
CDR3 protein: CASSLSGVGNTIYF
CDR3 DNA: TGTGCCAGCAGTTTATCAGGGGTTGGAAACACCATATATTTT

V gene: TRBV7-9
J gene: TRBJ2-1
D gene: TRBD2
clone size: NA
CDR3 protein: CASRLAGGGEQFF
CDR3 DNA: TGTGCCAGTCGACTAGCGGGAGGGGGTGAGCAGTTCTTC

V gene: TRBV5-1
J gene: TRBJ2-7
D gene: NA
clone size: NA
CDR3 protein: CASSPVTGISSYEQYF
CDR3 DNA: TGCGCCAGCAGCCCCGTTACAGGAATTAGCTCCTACGAGCAGTACTTC

V gene: TRBV6-6
J gene: TRBJ1-5
D gene: NA
clone size: NA
CDR3 protein: CASSTTGRGINQPQHF
CDR3 DNA: TGTGCCAGCAGTACCACAGGGAGAGGGATAAATCAGCCCCAGCATTTT

V gene: TRBV9
J gene: TRBJ2-3
D gene: NA
clone size: NA
CDR3 protein: CASSVGTTFTDTQYF
CDR3 DNA: TGTGCCAGCAGCGTAGGGACTACCTTCACAGATACGCAGTATTTT

V gene: TRBV2
J gene: TRBJ2-1
D gene: NA
clone size: NA
CDR3 protein: CATRLVARDNEQFF
CDR3 DNA: TGTGCCACCAGGCTGGTAGCGCGGGACAATGAGCAGTTCTTC

V gene: TRBV29-1
J gene: TRBJ1-2
D gene: TRBD1
clone size: NA
CDR3 protein: CSVPGTGEGYTF
CDR3 DNA: TGCAGCGTCCCTGGGACAGGGGAAGGCTACACCTTC

V gene: TRBV7-9
J gene: TRBJ2-7
D gene: TRBD2
clone size: few
CDR3 protein: CASSFGGVAYEQYF
CDR3 DNA: TGTGCCAGCAGCTTTGGGGGGGTAGCCTACGAGCAGTACTTC

V gene: TRBV5-1
J gene: TRBJ2-7
D gene: TRBD2
clone size: NA
CDR3 protein: CASSPTSGTYEQYF
CDR3 DNA: TGCGCCAGCAGTCCAACTAGCGGAACCTACGAGCAGTACTTC

V gene: TRBV27
J gene: TRBJ1-5
D gene: NA
clone size: once
CDR3 protein: CASSLLGPSQPQHF
CDR3 DNA: TGTGCCAGCAGTTTATTGGGGCCCTCTCAGCCCCAGCATTTT

V gene: TRBV6-6
J gene: TRBJ1-1
D gene: NA
clone size: NA
CDR3 protein: CASRARDTGEAFF
CDR3 DNA: TGTGCCAGCAGGGCCCGGGACACGGGTGAAGCTTTCTTT

V gene: TRBV19
J gene: TRBJ1-2
D gene: NA
clone size: NA
CDR3 protein: CASSNRAYYGYTF
CDR3 DNA: TGTGCCAGTAGTAATAGAGCTTACTATGGCTACACCTTC

V gene: TRBV10-2
J gene: TRBJ2-7
D gene: NA
clone size: NA
CDR3 protein: CASSESFEQYF
CDR3 DNA: TGCGCCAGCAGTGAGTCCTTCGAGCAGTACTTC

V gene: TRBV15
J gene: TRBJ1-2
D gene: NA
clone size: NA
CDR3 protein: CATSSRGGNRGYTF
CDR3 DNA: TGTGCCACCAGCAGTCGCGGCGGCAATCGGGGCTACACCTTC

V gene: TRBV4-2
J gene: TRBJ2-3
D gene: TRBD1
clone size: few
CDR3 protein: CASSPGQPTSPQYF
CDR3 DNA: TGTGCCAGCAGCCCGGGACAGCCCACTAGTCCGCAGTATTTT

V gene: TRBV9
J gene: TRBJ2-1
D gene: NA
clone size: NA
CDR3 protein: CASSVEWAGSDEQFF
CDR3 DNA: TGTGCCAGCAGCGTAGAATGGGCGGGATCTGATGAGCAGTTCTTC

V gene: TRBV5-6
J gene: TRBJ2-2
D gene: NA
clone size: NA
CDR3 protein: CASSLKSGANTGELFF
CDR3 DNA: TGTGCCAGCAGCTTGAAGTCGGGGGCGAACACCGGGGAGCTGTTTTTT

V gene: TRBV19
J gene: TRBJ1-1
D gene: TRBD1
clone size: NA
CDR3 protein: CASSPMDREAEAFF
CDR3 DNA: TGTGCCAGTAGTCCGATGGACAGGGAAGCTGAAGCTTTCTTT

V gene: TRBV27
J gene: TRBJ2-4
D gene: TRBD1
clone size: NA
CDR3 protein: CASSLNRGRNIQYF
CDR3 DNA: TGTGCCAGCAGTTTAAACAGGGGGAGAAACATTCAGTACTTC

V gene: TRBV7-2
J gene: TRBJ2-5
D gene: TRBD2
clone size: NA
CDR3 protein: CASSPRLAGGQGTQYF
CDR3 DNA: TGTGCCAGCAGCCCGAGACTAGCGGGAGGGCAAGGGACCCAGTACTTC

V gene: TRBV6-6
J gene: TRBJ2-1
D gene: NA
clone size: few
CDR3 protein: CASSYPASEEFF
CDR3 DNA: TGTGCCAGCAGTTACCCCGCTAGCGAGGAGTTCTTC

V gene: TRBV10-3
J gene: TRBJ2-7
D gene: TRBD2
clone size: NA
CDR3 protein: CASELAPSYEQYF
CDR3 DNA: TGTGCCAGCGAACTAGCGCCAAGCTACGAGCAGTACTTC

V gene: TRBV27
J gene: TRBJ2-4
D gene: TRBD2
clone size: many
CDR3 protein: CASSSGRVAKNIQYF
CDR3 DNA: TGTGCCAGCAGTTCGGGGAGGGTAGCCAAAAACATTCAGTACTTC

V gene: TRBV7-2
J gene: TRBJ1-6
D gene: NA
clone size: NA
CDR3 protein: CASSANQPVATPLHF
CDR3 DNA: TGTGCCAGCAGCGCCAACCAACCGGTTGCGACACCCCTCCACTTT

V gene: TRBV19
J gene: TRBJ1-2
D gene: NA
clone size: NA
CDR3 protein: CASSIQSSNYGYTF
CDR3 DNA: TGTGCCAGTAGTATACAGTCTTCTAACTATGGCTACACCTTC

V gene: TRBV5-4
J gene: TRBJ1-1
D gene: NA
clone size: NA
CDR3 protein: CASSLDPSGVGAFF
CDR3 DNA: TGTGCCAGCAGCTTGGACCCCTCAGGGGTAGGAGCTTTCTTT

V gene: TRBV30
J gene: TRBJ1-4
D gene: NA
clone size: few
CDR3 protein: CAWSFGGSGREKLFF
CDR3 DNA: TGTGCCTGGAGTTTCGGGGGGAGTGGAAGGGAAAAACTGTTTTTT

V gene: TRBV2
J gene: TRBJ1-1
D gene: NA
clone size: NA
CDR3 protein: CASARVTEAFF
CDR3 DNA: TGTGCCAGCGCCAGGGTCACTGAAGCTTTCTTT

V gene: TRBV10-1
J gene: TRBJ2-3
D gene: TRBD2
clone size: NA
CDR3 protein: CASSDLAGYVDTQYF
CDR3 DNA: TGCGCCAGCAGTGATCTAGCGGGATACGTAGATACGCAGTATTTT

V gene: TRBV27
J gene: TRBJ2-2
D gene: TRBD2
clone size: NA
CDR3 protein: CASSLQLAGVNGELFF
CDR3 DNA: TGTGCCAGCAGTTTGCAGCTAGCGGGAGTAAACGGGGAGCTGTTTTTT

V gene: TRBV5-6
J gene: TRBJ1-2
D gene: TRBD1
clone size: NA
CDR3 protein: CASSLEGGGYGYTF
CDR3 DNA: TGTGCCAGCAGCTTGGAAGGGGGCGGTTATGGCTACACCTTC

V gene: TRBV28
J gene: TRBJ2-5
D gene: NA
clone size: few
CDR3 protein: CASRLQGRETQYF
CDR3 DNA: TGTGCCAGCAGGCTACAGGGTCGAGAGACCCAGTACTTC

V gene: TRBV28
J gene: TRBJ1-1
D gene: NA
clone size: NA
CDR3 protein: CASGREGTEAFF
CDR3 DNA: TGTGCCAGCGGAAGGGAGGGCACTGAAGCTTTCTTT

V gene: TRBV9
J gene: TRBJ2-1
D gene: TRBD2
clone size: NA
CDR3 protein: CASSVEAGAAQFF
CDR3 DNA: TGTGCCAGCAGCGTAGAGGCGGGAGCTGCCCAGTTCTTC

V gene: TRBV30
J gene: TRBJ2-7
D gene: TRBD1
clone size: NA
CDR3 protein: CAWSGTGVLYEQYF
CDR3 DNA: TGTGCCTGGAGCGGGACAGGGGTTTTGTACGAGCAGTACTTC

V gene: TRBV19
J gene: TRBJ2-7
D gene: NA
clone size: NA
CDR3 protein: CASSIQGGEQYF
CDR3 DNA: TGTGCCAGTAGTATACAGGGGGGCGAGCAGTACTTC

V gene: TRBV7-3
J gene: TRBJ2-7
D gene: NA
clone size: NA
CDR3 protein: CASSPRRQPTYEQYF
CDR3 DNA: TGTGCCAGCAGCCCCCGTCGACAGCCAACCTACGAGCAGTACTTC

V gene: TRBV15
J gene: TRBJ2-3
D gene: TRBD1
clone size: NA
CDR3 protein: CATSSGQKDWDTQYF
CDR3 DNA: TGTGCCACCAGTTCGGGACAGAAGGATTGGGATACGCAGTATTTT